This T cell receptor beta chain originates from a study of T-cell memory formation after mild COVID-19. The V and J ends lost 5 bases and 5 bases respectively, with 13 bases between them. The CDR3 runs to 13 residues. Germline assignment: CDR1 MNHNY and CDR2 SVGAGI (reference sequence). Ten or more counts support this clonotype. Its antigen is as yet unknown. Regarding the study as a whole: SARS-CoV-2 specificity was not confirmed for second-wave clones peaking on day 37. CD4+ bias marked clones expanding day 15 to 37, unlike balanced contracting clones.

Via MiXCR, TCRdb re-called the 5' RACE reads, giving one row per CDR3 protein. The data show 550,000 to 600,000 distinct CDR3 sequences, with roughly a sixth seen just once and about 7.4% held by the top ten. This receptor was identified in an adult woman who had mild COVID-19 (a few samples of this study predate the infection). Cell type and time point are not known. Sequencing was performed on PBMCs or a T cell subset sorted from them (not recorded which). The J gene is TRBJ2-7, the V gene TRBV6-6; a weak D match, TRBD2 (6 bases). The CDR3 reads CASSAGLRNEQYF. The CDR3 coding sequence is TGTGCCAGCAGTGCGGGACTCCGTAACGAGCAGTACTTC.